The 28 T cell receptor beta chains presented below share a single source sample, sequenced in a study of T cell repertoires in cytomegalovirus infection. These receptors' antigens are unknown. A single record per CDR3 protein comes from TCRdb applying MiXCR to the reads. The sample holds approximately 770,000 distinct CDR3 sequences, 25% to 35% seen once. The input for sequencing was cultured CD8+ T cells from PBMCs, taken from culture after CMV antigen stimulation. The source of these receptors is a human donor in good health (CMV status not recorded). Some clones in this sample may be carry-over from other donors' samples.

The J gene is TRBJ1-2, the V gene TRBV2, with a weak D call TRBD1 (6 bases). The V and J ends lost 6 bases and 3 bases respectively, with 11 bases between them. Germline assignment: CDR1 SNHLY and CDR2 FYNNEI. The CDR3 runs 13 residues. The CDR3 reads CASRSGQYYGYTF. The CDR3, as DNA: TGTGCCAGCAGATCCGGACAGTACTATGGCTACACCTTC.

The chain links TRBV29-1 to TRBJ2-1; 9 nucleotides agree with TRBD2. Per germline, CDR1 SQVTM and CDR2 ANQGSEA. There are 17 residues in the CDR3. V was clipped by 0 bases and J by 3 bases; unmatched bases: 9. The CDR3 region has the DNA TGCAGCGTTGAAGATCTTCTGGGTAGCGGGGGCTACAATGAGCAGTTCTTC. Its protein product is CSVEDLLGSGGYNEQFF.

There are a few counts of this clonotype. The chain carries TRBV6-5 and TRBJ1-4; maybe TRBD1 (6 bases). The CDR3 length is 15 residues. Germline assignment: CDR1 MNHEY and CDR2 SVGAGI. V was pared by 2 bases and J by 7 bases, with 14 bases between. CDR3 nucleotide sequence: TGTGCCAGCAGTTACGAGGGGGGGCTTGGTGAAAAACTGTTTTTT. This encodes CASSYEGGLGEKLFF.

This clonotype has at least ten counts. CDR3 coding DNA: TGTGCCAGCAGCTTACTGGGGGGCACTGAAGCTTTCTTT. Translating it yields CASSLLGGTEAFF. The chain combines TRBV28 with TRBJ1-1; D may be TRBD1 (5 bases). V was trimmed by 6 bases and J by 4 bases, leaving 12 bases between them. Germline V gene lookup returns CDR1 MDHEN and CDR2 SYDVKM. The CDR3 extends over 13 amino acids.

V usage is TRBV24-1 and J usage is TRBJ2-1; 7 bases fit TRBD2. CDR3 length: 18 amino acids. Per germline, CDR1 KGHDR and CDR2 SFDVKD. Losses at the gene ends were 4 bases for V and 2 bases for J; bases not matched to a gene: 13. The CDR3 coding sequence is TGTGCCACCAGTGACGCTGGTGAAGGCGGGGGACCCTACAATGAGCAGTTCTTC. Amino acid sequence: CATSDAGEGGGPYNEQFF.

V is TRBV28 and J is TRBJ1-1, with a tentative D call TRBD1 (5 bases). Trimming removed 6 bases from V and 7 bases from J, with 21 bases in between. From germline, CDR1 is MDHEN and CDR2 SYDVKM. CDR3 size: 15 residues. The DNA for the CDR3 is TGTGCCAGCAGATACTGGGACGGCCCCTTGGATGAAGCTTTCTTT. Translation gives CASRYWDGPLDEAFF.

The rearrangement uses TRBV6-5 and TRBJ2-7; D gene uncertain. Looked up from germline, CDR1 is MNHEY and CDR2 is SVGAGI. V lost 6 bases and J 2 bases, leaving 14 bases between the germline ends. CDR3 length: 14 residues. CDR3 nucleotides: TGTGCCAGCAGCCCCGACTTTGCCGCCTACGAGCAGTACTTC. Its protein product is CASSPDFAAYEQYF.

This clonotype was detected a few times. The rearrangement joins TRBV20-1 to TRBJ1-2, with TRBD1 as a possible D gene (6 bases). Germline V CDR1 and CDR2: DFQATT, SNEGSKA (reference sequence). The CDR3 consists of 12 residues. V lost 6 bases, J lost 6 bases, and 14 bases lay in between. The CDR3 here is CSADGQLDGYTF. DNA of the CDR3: TGCAGTGCCGACGGACAGCTAGATGGCTACACCTTC.

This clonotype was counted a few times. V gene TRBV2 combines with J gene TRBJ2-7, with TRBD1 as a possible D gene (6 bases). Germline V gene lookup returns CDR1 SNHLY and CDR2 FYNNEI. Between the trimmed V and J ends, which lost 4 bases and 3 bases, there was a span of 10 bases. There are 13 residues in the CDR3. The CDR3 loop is CASSVTGFYEQYF. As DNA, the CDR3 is TGTGCCAGCAGTGTTACAGGGTTCTACGAGCAGTACTTC.

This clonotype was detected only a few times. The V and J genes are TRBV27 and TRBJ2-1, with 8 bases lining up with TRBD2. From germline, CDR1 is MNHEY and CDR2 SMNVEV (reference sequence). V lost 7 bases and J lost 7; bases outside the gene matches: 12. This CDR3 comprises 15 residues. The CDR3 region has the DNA TGTGCCAGCAAAAGCTACAGCGGGGGCCTGAATGAGCAGTTCTTC. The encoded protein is CASKSYSGGLNEQFF.

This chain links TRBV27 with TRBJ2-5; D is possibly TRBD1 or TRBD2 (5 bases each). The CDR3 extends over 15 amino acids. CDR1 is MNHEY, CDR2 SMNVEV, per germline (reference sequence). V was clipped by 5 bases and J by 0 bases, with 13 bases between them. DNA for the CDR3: TGTGCCAGCAGTCGAGGGACGGTGTACCAAGAGACCCAGTACTTC. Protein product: CASSRGTVYQETQYF.

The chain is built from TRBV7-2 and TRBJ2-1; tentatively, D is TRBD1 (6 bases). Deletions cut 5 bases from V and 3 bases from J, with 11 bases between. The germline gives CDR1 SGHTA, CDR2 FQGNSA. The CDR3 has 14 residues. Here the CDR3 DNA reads TGTGCCAGCAGCGAGGGGACACACTACAATGAGCAGTTCTTC. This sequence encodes CASSEGTHYNEQFF.

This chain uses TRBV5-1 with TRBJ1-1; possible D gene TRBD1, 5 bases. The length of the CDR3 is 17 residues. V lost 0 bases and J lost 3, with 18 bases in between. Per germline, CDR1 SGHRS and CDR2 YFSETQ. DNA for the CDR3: TGCGCCAGCAGCTTGGGGACTGTCGCGGGGGTTGACACTGAAGCTTTCTTT. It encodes CASSLGTVAGVDTEAFF.

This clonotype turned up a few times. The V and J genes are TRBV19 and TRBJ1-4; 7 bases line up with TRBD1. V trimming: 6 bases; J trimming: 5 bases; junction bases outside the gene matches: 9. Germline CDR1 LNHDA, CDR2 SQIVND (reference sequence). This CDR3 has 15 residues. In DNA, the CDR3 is TGTGCCAGTAGGCCTCGGACAGGCCTCAATGAAAAACTGTTTTTT. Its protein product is CASRPRTGLNEKLFF.

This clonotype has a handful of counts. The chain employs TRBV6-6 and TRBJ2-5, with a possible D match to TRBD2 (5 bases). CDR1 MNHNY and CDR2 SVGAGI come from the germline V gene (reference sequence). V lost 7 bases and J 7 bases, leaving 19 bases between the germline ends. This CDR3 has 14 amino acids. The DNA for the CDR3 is TGTGCCAGCAACCCCCCGGACTCAGGAGGGACCCAGTACTTC. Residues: CASNPPDSGGTQYF.

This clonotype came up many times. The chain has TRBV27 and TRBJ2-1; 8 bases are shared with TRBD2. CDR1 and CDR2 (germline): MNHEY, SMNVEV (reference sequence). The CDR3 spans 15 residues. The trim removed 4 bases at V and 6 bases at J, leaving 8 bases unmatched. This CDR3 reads CASSSRGAWGNEQFF. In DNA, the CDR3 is TGTGCCAGCAGTTCGCGGGGGGCCTGGGGCAATGAGCAGTTCTTC.

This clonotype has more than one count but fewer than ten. The CDR3 DNA reads as TGCGCCAGCAGCCAAGCCCCTCCTGGAGGACTAGCGCTGCAGGGGGAGCTGTTTTTT. Its translation is CASSQAPPGGLALQGELFF. V usage is TRBV4-1 and J usage is TRBJ2-2; 9 bases align to TRBD2. V lost 1 base and J lost 8; bases outside the gene matches: 17. The CDR3 extends over 19 amino acids. CDR1 is MGHRA, CDR2 YSYEKL, per germline.

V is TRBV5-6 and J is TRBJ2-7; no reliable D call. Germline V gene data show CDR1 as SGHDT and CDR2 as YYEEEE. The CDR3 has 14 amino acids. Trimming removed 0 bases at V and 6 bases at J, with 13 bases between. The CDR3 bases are TGTGCCAGCAGCTTGGAAGGTGAATGGTCCGAGCAGTACTTC. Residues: CASSLEGEWSEQYF.

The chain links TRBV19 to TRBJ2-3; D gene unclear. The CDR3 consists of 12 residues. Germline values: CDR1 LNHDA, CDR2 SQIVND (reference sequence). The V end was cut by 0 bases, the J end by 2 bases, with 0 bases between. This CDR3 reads CASSIDTDTQYF. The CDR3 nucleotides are TGTGCCAGTAGTATAGACACAGATACGCAGTATTTT.

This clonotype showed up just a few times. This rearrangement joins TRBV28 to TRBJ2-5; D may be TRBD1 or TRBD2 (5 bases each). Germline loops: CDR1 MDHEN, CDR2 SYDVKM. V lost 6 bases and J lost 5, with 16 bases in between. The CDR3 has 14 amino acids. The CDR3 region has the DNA TGTGCCAGCAGCCTAAGAGGGGTCTCGGAGACCCAGTACTTC. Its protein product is CASSLRGVSETQYF.

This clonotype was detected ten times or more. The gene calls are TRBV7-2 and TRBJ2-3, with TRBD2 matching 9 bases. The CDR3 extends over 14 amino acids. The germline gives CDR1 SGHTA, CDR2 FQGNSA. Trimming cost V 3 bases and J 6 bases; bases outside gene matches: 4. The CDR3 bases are TGTGCCAGCAGCTTGCCGCGGGGGGGGGATACGCAGTATTTT. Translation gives CASSLPRGGDTQYF.

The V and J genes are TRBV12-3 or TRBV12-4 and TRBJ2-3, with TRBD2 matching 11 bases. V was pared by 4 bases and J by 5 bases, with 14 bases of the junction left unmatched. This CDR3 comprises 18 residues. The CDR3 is CASSSPTSGVIRRDTQYF. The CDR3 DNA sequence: TGTGCCAGCAGTTCACCGACTAGCGGGGTAATCAGGCGAGATACGCAGTATTTT.

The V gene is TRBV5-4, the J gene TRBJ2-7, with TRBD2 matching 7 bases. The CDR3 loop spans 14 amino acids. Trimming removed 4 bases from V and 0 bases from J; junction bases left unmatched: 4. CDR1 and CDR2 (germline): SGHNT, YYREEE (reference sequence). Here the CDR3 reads CASSPGLGSYEQYF. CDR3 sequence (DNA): TGTGCCAGCAGCCCTGGACTAGGCTCCTACGAGCAGTACTTC.

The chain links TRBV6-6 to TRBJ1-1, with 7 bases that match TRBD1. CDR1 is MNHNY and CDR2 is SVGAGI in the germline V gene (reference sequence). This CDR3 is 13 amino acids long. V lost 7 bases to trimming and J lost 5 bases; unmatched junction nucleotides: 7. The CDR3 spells CASIKGARTEAFF. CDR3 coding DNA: TGTGCCAGCATCAAGGGGGCGCGGACTGAAGCTTTCTTT.

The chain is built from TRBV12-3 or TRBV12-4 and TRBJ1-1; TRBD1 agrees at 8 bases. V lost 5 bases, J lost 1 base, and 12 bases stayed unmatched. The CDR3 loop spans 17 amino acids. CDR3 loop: CASSPFSDRVGNTEAFF. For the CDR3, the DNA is TGTGCCAGCAGTCCCTTCTCGGACAGGGTGGGGAACACTGAAGCTTTCTTT.

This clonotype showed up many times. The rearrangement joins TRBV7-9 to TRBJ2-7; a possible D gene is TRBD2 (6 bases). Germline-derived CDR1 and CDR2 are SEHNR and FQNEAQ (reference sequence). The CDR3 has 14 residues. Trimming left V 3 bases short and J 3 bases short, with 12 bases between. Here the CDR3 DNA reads TGTGCCAGCAGCTTGGAGGGGCCCCACTACGAGCAGTACTTC. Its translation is CASSLEGPHYEQYF.

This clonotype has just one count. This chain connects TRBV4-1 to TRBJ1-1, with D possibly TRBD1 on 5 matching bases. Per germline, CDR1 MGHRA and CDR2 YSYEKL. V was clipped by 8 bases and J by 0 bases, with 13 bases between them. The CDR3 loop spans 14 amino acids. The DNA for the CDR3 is TGCGCCAGCGGCGTTGAGGGGTTGAACACTGAAGCTTTCTTT. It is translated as CASGVEGLNTEAFF.

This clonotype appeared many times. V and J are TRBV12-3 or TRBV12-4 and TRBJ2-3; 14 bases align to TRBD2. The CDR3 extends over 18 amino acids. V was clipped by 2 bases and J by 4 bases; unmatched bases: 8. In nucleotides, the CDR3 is TGTGCCAGCAGTTTAATGACTAGCGGGGGGGCCAGGGCAGATACGCAGTATTTT. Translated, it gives CASSLMTSGGARADTQYF.